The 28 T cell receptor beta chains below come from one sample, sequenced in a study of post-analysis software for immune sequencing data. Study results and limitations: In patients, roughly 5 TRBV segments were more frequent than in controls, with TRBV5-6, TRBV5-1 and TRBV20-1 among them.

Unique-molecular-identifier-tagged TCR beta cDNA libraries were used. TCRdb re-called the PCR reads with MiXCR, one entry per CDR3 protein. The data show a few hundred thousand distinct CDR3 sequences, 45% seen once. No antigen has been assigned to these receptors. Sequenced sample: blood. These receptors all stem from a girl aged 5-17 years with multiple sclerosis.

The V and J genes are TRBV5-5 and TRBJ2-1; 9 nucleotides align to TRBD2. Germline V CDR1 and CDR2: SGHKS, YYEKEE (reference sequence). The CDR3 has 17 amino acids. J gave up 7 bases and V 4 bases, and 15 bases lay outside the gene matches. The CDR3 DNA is TGTGCCAGCAGCGGAAGACTAGCGGCAAGGTCACCTAATGAGCAGTTCTTC. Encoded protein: CASSGRLAARSPNEQFF.

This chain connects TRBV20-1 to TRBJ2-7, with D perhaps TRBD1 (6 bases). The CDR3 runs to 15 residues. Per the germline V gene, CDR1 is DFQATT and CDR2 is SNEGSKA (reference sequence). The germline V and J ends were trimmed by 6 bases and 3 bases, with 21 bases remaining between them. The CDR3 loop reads CSAQSLDRVNYEQYF. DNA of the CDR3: TGCAGTGCCCAATCCTTGGACAGAGTAAACTACGAGCAGTACTTC.

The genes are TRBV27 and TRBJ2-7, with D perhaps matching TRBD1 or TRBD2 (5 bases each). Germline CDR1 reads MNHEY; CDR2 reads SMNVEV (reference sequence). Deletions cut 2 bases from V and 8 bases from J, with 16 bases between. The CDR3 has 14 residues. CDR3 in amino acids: CASSLRVPGGKQYF. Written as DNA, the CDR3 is TGTGCCAGCAGTTTAAGGGTACCTGGGGGTAAGCAGTACTTC.

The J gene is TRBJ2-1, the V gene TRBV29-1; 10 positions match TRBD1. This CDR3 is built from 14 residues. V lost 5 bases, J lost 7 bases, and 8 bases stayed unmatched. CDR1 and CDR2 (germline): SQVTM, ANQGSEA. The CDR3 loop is CSVSRTGGRNEQFF. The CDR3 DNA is TGCAGCGTTTCAAGGACAGGGGGTCGTAATGAGCAGTTCTTC.

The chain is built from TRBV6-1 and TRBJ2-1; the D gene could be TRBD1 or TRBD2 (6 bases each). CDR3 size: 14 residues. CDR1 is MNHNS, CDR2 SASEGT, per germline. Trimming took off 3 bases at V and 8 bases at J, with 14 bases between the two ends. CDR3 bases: TGTGCCAGCAGTGAGGCTTGGAGGGGGGATGAGCAGTTCTTC. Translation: CASSEAWRGDEQFF.

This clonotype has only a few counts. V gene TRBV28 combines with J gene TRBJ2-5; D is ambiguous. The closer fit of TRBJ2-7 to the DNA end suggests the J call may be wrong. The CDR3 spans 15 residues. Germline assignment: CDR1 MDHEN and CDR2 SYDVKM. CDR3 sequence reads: CASSLSGQDRYEQYF. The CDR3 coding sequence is TGTGCCAGCAGTTTAAGTGGGCAGGACCGCTACGAGCAGTACTTC.

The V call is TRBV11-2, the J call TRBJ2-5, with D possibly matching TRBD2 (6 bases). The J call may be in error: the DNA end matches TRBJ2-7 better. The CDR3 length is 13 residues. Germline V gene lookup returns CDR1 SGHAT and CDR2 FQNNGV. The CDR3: CASSFRGWDEQYF. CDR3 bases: TGTGCCAGCAGCTTCCGGGGGTGGGACGAGCAGTACTTC.

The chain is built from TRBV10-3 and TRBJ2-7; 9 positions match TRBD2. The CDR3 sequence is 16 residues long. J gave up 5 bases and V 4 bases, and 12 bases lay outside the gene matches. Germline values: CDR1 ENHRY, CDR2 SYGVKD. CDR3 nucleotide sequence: TGTGCCATCAGTGTGGGTCCGCGGGAGGGCCTAGACGAGCAGTACTTC. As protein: CAISVGPREGLDEQYF.

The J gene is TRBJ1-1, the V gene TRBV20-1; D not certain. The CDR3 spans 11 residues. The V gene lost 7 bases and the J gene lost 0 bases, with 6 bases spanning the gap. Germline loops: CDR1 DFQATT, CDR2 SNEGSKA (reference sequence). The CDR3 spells CSGLLNTEAFF. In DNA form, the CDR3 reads TGCAGTGGGCTACTGAACACTGAAGCTTTCTTT.

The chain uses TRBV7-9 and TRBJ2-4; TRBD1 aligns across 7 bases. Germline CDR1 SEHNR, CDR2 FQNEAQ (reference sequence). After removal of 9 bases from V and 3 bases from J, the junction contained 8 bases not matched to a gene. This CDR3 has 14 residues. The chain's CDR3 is CASVPTGDKNIQYF. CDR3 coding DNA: TGTGCCAGTGTACCTACAGGGGACAAAAACATTCAGTACTTC.

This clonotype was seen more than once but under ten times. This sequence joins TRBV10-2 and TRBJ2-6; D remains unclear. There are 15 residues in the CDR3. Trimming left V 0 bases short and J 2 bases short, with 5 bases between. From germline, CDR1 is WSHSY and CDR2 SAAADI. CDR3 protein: CASSESLTGANVLTF. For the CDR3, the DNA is TGCGCCAGCAGTGAGTCATTGACTGGGGCCAACGTCCTGACTTTC.

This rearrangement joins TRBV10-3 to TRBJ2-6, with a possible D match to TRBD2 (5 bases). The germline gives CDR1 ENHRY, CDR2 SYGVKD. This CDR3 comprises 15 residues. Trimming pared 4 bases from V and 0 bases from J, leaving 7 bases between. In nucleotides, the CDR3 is TGTGCCATCAGTGTTGGGAGCTCTGGGGCCAACGTCCTGACTTTC. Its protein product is CAISVGSSGANVLTF.

CDR3: CATSRLPTGELFF. Here the CDR3 DNA reads TGTGCCACCAGCAGACTTCCCACCGGGGAGCTGTTTTTT. The chain recombines TRBV15 with TRBJ2-2; D call uncertain. V shed 2 bases and J shed 4 bases, with 5 bases lying between them. The CDR3 is 13 amino acids. Germline CDR1 reads LNHNV; CDR2 reads YYDKDF (reference sequence).

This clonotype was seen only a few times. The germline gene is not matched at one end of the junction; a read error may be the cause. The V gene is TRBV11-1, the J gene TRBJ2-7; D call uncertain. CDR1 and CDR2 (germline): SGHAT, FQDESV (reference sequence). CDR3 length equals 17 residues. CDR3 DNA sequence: TGTGCCAGCAGCTTAGCCCTCGGCCACACAGACTCCTACGAACAGTACTTC. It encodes CASSLALGHTDSYEQYF.

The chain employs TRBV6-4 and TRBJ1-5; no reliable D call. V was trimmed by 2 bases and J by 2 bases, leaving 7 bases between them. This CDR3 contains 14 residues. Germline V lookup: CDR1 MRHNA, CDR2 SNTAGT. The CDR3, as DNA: TGTGCCAGCAGTGACCCCGGCGGCAATCAGCCCCAGCATTTT. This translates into CASSDPGGNQPQHF.

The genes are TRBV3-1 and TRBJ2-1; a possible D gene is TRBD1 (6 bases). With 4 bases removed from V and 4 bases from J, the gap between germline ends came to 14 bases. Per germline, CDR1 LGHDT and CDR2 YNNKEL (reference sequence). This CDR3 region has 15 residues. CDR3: CASSRTGSLYNEQFF. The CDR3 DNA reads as TGTGCCAGCAGCCGCACAGGGAGTTTGTACAATGAGCAGTTCTTC.

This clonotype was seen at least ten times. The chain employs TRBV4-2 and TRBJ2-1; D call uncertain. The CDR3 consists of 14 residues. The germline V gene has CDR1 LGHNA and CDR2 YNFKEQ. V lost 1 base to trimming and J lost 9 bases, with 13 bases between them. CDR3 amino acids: CASSQVRGGPEQFF. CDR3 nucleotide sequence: TGTGCCAGCAGCCAAGTAAGAGGTGGGCCTGAGCAGTTCTTC.

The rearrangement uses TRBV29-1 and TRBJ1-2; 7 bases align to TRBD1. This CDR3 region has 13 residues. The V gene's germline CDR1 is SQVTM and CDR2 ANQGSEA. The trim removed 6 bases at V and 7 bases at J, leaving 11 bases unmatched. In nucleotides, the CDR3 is TGCAGCGTCGCCACCCACCGGGACAGTGGCTACACCTTC. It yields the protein CSVATHRDSGYTF.

This CDR3 reads CASSFEGANGYTF. In DNA, the CDR3 is TGTGCCAGCAGTTTTGAGGGGGCGAATGGCTACACCTTC. The V call is TRBV27, the J call TRBJ1-2; 7 nucleotides agree with TRBD1. The V gene's germline CDR1 is MNHEY and CDR2 SMNVEV (reference sequence). The CDR3 loop spans 13 amino acids. V was clipped by 3 bases and J by 6 bases; unmatched bases: 4.

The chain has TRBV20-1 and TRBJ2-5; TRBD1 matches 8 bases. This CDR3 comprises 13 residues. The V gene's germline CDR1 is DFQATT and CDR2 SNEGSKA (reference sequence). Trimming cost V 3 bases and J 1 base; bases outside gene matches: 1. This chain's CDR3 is CSARTGAQETQYF. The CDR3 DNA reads TGCAGTGCTAGGACAGGGGCCCAAGAGACCCAGTACTTC.

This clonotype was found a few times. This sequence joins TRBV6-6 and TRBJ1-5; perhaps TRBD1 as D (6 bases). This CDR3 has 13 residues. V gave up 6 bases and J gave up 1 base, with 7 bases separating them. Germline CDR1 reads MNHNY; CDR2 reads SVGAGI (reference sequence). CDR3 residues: CASRTGSNQPQHF. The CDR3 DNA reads TGTGCCAGCAGGACAGGCAGCAATCAGCCCCAGCATTTT.

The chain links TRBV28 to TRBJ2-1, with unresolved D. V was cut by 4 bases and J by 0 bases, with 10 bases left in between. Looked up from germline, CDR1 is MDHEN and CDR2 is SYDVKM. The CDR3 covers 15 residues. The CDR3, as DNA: TGTGCCAGCAGTTCTCGGACCAACTCCTACAATGAGCAGTTCTTC. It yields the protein CASSSRTNSYNEQFF.

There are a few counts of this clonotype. The CDR3 loop is CSAIKQDGGDEQYF. DNA for the CDR3: TGCAGTGCTATTAAACAGGACGGAGGAGACGAGCAGTACTTC. The J gene is TRBJ2-7, the V gene TRBV20-1; D assignment may be TRBD1 or TRBD2 (5 bases each). This CDR3 spans 14 amino acids. CDR1 is DFQATT and CDR2 is SNEGSKA in the germline V gene (reference sequence). Deletions cut 4 bases from V and 5 bases from J, with 18 bases between.

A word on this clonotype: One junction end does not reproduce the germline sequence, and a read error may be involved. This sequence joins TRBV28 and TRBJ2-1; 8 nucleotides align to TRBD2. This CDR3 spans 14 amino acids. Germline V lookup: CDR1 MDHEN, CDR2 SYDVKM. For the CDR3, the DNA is TGCGCCAGCAGTTCACCCCGACTAGCGAATGAGCAGTGCTTC. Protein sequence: CASSSPRLANEQCF.

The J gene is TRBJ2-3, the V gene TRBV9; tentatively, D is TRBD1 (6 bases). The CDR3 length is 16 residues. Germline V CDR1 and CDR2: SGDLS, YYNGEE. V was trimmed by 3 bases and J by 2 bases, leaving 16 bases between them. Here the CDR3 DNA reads TGTGCCAGCAGCGCCGCAGGGAACAGGGACACAGATACGCAGTATTTT. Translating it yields CASSAAGNRDTDTQYF.

The chain's CDR3 is CSVAGLLTGGETEAFF. CDR3 DNA: TGCAGCGTGGCCGGCCTTCTGACAGGGGGCGAGACTGAAGCTTTCTTT. J is TRBJ1-1 and V is TRBV29-1; 10 nucleotides match TRBD1. The CDR3 runs to 16 residues. In germline, CDR1 is SQVTM, CDR2 ANQGSEA. V lost 6 bases to trimming and J lost 5 bases; unmatched junction nucleotides: 15.

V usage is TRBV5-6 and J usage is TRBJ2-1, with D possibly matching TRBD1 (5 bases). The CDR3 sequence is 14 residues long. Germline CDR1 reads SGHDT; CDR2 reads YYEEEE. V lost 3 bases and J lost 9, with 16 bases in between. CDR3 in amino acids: CASSSRQWSIEQFF. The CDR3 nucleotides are TGTGCCAGCAGCTCACGACAGTGGTCTATTGAGCAGTTCTTC.

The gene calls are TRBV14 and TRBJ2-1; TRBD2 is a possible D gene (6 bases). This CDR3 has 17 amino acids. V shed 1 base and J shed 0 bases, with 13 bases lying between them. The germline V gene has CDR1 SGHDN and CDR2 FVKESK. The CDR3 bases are TGTGCCAGCAGCCAAGTAGGCGGGACCCTCTCCTACAATGAGCAGTTCTTC. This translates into CASSQVGGTLSYNEQFF.